This TCR beta chain was identified during a study of identifying expanded T cells in peripheral blood. This clone occurred a few times. The CDR3 is 15 amino acids. V lost 0 bases, J lost 6 bases, and 12 bases lay in between. Germline-derived CDR1 and CDR2 are SGDLS and YYNGEE. The assay was immunoSEQ multiplex PCR, and TCRdb's table has in-frame clones only and misses some. Among approximately 110,000 clones listed, about 87% were seen once. The sequence was obtained from a person aged 18 to 70 in good health. The rearrangement links TRBV9 to TRBJ2-2; D unclear. Sequencing input: blood. The CDR3 bases are TGTGCCAGCAGCGTAGGGCAGTTATTTCCCGGGGAGCTGTTTTTT. Amino acid sequence: CASSVGQLFPGELFF. The full variable domain, completed using reference TRBV9 and TRBJ2-2, is DSGVTQTPKHLITATGQRVTLRCSPRSGDLSVYWYQQSLDQGLQFLIQYYNGEERAKGNILERFSAQQFPDLHSELNLSSLELGDSALYFCASSVGQLFPGELFFGEGSRLTVL.